Each of the 28 T cell receptor beta chains below was sequenced from the same sample in a study of cytomegalovirus exposure and HLA in healthy donors. The PCR was carried out with 60 Vbeta primers and 13 Jbeta primers. Only in-frame clones appear in the TCRdb table, and some are missing; sequencing was by immunoSEQ multiplex PCR. The sample includes more than 150,000 clones, roughly 84% seen only once; the top ten take around 0.25%. Sample: PBMCs. The receptors originated from a boy aged 5-17 years in good health and CMV-seronegative.

CDR3 in DNA: TGCAGCGTTGGGGGCAGGGCAAGGCGTGAGCAGTTCTTC. Encoded protein: CSVGGRARREQFF. This chain uses TRBV29-1 with TRBJ2-1; maybe TRBD1 (5 bases). The CDR3 covers 13 residues. Trimming removed 4 bases at V and 9 bases at J, with 16 bases between. The germline gives CDR1 SQVTM, CDR2 ANQGSEA.

The CDR3 spells CASSSGLAGRTDTQYF. The CDR3 DNA is TGTGCCAGCAGCTCCGGACTAGCGGGGCGGACAGATACGCAGTATTTT. This sequence joins TRBV7-3 and TRBJ2-3; 12 bases are shared with TRBD2. V shed 4 bases, J shed 3 bases, and the junction held 5 bases outside the gene matches. This CDR3 has 16 residues. Per germline, CDR1 SGHTA and CDR2 FQGTGA. Full variable domain (outside the CDR3, taken from reference TRBV7-3 and TRBJ2-3): GAGVSQTPSNKVTEKGKYVELRCDPISGHTALYWYRQSLGQGPEFLIYFQGTGAADDSGLPNDRFFAVRPEGSVSTLKIQRTERGDSAVYLCASSSGLAGRTDTQYFGPGTRLTVL.

This chain uses TRBV12-5 with TRBJ1-4; 11 bases are a match to TRBD1. The germline V gene has CDR1 LGHNT and CDR2 FRNRAP. The CDR3 has 17 amino acids. The ends lost 6 bases at V and 7 bases at J; junction bases unmatched: 13. CDR3 loop: CASGPGQGEFRGEKLFF. The CDR3 DNA follows: TGTGCTAGTGGCCCGGGACAGGGGGAGTTTAGAGGTGAAAAACTGTTTTTT. Looking up the rest from reference TRBV12-5 and TRBJ1-4 gives the full variable domain: DARVTQTPRHKVTEMGQEVTMRCQPILGHNTVFWYRQTMMQGLELLAYFRNRAPLDDSGMPKDRFSAEMPDATLATLKIQPSEPRDSAVYFCASGPGQGEFRGEKLFFGSGTQLSVL.

V usage is TRBV19 and J usage is TRBJ1-1; D is uncertain. The CDR3 has 13 residues. V lost 8 bases and J 0 bases, leaving 10 bases between the germline ends. Germline V gene data show CDR1 as LNHDA and CDR2 as SQIVND (reference sequence). The CDR3 sequence: CASEGPVNTEAFF. The CDR3 DNA is TGTGCCAGTGAGGGCCCGGTGAACACTGAAGCTTTCTTT.

In its sample, this clone was seen once. This chain links TRBV6-6 with TRBJ2-7, with 11 bases matching TRBD1. Germline V lookup: CDR1 MNHNY, CDR2 SVGAGI (reference sequence). This CDR3 comprises 15 residues. J gave up 5 bases and V 6 bases, and 9 bases lay outside the gene matches. Written as DNA, the CDR3 is TGTGCCAGCAGCCGTGGGGGGACAGGGGGTAACGAGCAGTACTTC. As protein: CASSRGGTGGNEQYF.

CDR3 DNA sequence: TGTGCCAGCAGCCCACACAGGGGAAGAGAGACCCAGTACTTC. It is translated as CASSPHRGRETQYF. V usage is TRBV28 and J usage is TRBJ2-5; 7 bases fit TRBD1. The CDR3 length is 14 residues. Germline CDR1 reads MDHEN; CDR2 reads SYDVKM. V lost 6 bases and J lost 4; bases outside the gene matches: 8. The variable domain in full, with the rest retrieved from reference TRBV28 and TRBJ2-5, is DVKVTQSSRYLVKRTGEKVFLECVQDMDHENMFWYRQDPGLGLRLIYFSYDVKMKEKGDIPEGYSVSREKKERFSLILESASTNQTSMYLCASSPHRGRETQYFGPGTRLLVL.

The V gene is TRBV30, the J gene TRBJ2-7, with D tentatively TRBD2 (5 bases). Germline V lookup: CDR1 GTSNPN, CDR2 SVGIG (reference sequence). The V end was cut by 0 bases, the J end by 2 bases, with 8 bases between. The CDR3 runs 13 residues. The CDR3 region is CAWSVRLPYEQYF. DNA of the CDR3: TGTGCCTGGAGTGTTCGACTACCCTACGAGCAGTACTTC.

The V gene is TRBV25-1, the J gene TRBJ1-5; D remains ambiguous. The V end was cut by 4 bases, the J end by 2 bases, with 15 bases between. CDR1 is MGHDK, CDR2 SYGVNS, per germline. The CDR3 has 16 residues. In DNA form, the CDR3 reads TGTGCCAGCAGTGCGGGGAAGGGTGTCGGCAATCAGCCCCAGCATTTT. It is translated as CASSAGKGVGNQPQHF.

The chain employs TRBV4-2 and TRBJ2-3, with TRBD1 matching 8 bases. Germline V gene lookup returns CDR1 LGHNA and CDR2 YNFKEQ. The CDR3 is made up of 17 amino acids. The V segment lost 0 bases and the J segment 5 bases; nucleotides outside the gene matches: 10. The CDR3 DNA reads as TGTGCCAGCAGCCAAGATCCCCAGGGGGCGCTGGAAGATACGCAGTATTTT. Translating gives CASSQDPQGALEDTQYF.

The genes are TRBV12-5 and TRBJ1-2, with D perhaps matching TRBD1 (5 bases). The CDR3 sequence is 13 residues long. Germline values: CDR1 LGHNT, CDR2 FRNRAP. Trimming removed 7 bases at V and 8 bases at J, with 17 bases between. CDR3 region: CASDDPRGVGYTF. The CDR3 DNA reads TGTGCTAGTGACGACCCCCGGGGGGTCGGCTACACCTTC.

A single count supports this clone. This sequence joins TRBV28 and TRBJ2-1; 8 positions agree with TRBD2. Trimming cost V 6 bases and J 8 bases; bases outside gene matches: 9. Germline CDR1 MDHEN, CDR2 SYDVKM. This CDR3 region has 14 residues. Here the CDR3 DNA reads TGTGCCAGCAGGGTCGGAGGTAGCGGGGATGAGCAGTTCTTC. Protein sequence: CASRVGGSGDEQFF. Together with reference TRBV28 and TRBJ2-1, the CDR3 gives the full variable domain: DVKVTQSSRYLVKRTGEKVFLECVQDMDHENMFWYRQDPGLGLRLIYFSYDVKMKEKGDIPEGYSVSREKKERFSLILESASTNQTSMYLCASRVGGSGDEQFFGPGTRLTVL.

The rearrangement links TRBV5-6 to TRBJ2-7; 9 positions agree with TRBD1. The germline V gene has CDR1 SGHDT and CDR2 YYEEEE. This CDR3 is 19 amino acids long. V gave up 4 bases and J gave up 4 bases; unmatched junction bases: 21. This CDR3 is CASSQLRLEDRGTVYEQYF. DNA for the CDR3: TGTGCCAGCAGCCAATTAAGATTAGAAGACAGGGGGACAGTTTACGAGCAGTACTTC.

The chain employs TRBV6-5 and TRBJ2-1; D call uncertain. The CDR3 is made up of 12 amino acids. CDR1 MNHEY and CDR2 SVGAGI come from the germline V gene. V dropped 6 bases and J dropped 9 bases, with 12 bases sitting between them. The CDR3 nucleotides are TGTGCCAGCAGCTACAGTCTAAGTGAGCAGTTCTTC. Translation gives CASSYSLSEQFF.

The gene calls are TRBV25-1 and TRBJ2-3; D is uncertain. The CDR3 runs to 16 residues. V was shortened by 3 bases and J by 2 bases, with 15 bases between the two germline ends. Germline V lookup: CDR1 MGHDK, CDR2 SYGVNS. The DNA for the CDR3 is TGTGCCAGCAGTGACGGTGACTGGCCTAACACAGATACGCAGTATTTT. Translating it yields CASSDGDWPNTDTQYF.

This clone has a single count. The rearrangement links TRBV27 to TRBJ2-7, with a possible D match to TRBD1 (5 bases). V shed 4 bases and J shed 1 base, with 11 bases lying between them. The CDR3 loop spans 14 amino acids. Germline-derived CDR1 and CDR2 are MNHEY and SMNVEV (reference sequence). The CDR3 loop reads CASSSWGESYEQYF. CDR3 DNA sequence: TGTGCCAGCAGTTCATGGGGCGAATCCTACGAGCAGTACTTC.

This chain links TRBV16 with TRBJ1-1; D is ambiguous. The CDR3 is 13 amino acids. V lost 3 bases to trimming and J lost 6 bases, with 11 bases between them. From germline, CDR1 is KGHSY and CDR2 FQNENV. DNA of the CDR3: TGTGCCAGCAGCCACTCGGGAGGGCCTGAAGCTTTCTTT. Translated: CASSHSGGPEAFF.

The V call is TRBV6-6, the J call TRBJ2-5; TRBD1 matches 8 bases. Germline V lookup: CDR1 MNHNY, CDR2 SVGAGI (reference sequence). Losses at the gene ends were 5 bases for V and 7 bases for J; bases not matched to a gene: 9. This CDR3 has 14 residues. CDR3 DNA: TGTGCCAGCAGTGGACTTGACAGGGGTGGGACCCAGTACTTC. Encoded protein: CASSGLDRGGTQYF.

V is TRBV9 and J is TRBJ1-1; D may be TRBD1 (6 bases). This CDR3 contains 15 residues. The germline gives CDR1 SGDLS, CDR2 YYNGEE. V lost 3 bases and J 1 base, leaving 13 bases between the germline ends. This chain's CDR3 is CASSAHRVGNTEAFF. The CDR3 coding sequence is TGTGCCAGCAGCGCTCACAGGGTAGGGAACACTGAAGCTTTCTTT.

The chain has TRBV9 and TRBJ2-3; 8 bases match TRBD1. This CDR3 is built from 15 residues. Losses at the gene ends were 2 bases for V and 2 bases for J; bases not matched to a gene: 4. CDR1 and CDR2 from the germline V gene are SGDLS and YYNGEE. CDR3 sequence: CASSVGQAFTDTQYF. CDR3 nucleotides: TGTGCCAGCAGCGTGGGACAGGCTTTCACAGATACGCAGTATTTT.

The V call is TRBV5-4, the J call TRBJ2-3, with 13 bases matching TRBD2. With V trimmed by 4 bases and J by 2 bases, 4 bases remained unmatched. This CDR3 is built from 16 residues. Germline V gene sequence: CDR1 SGHNT, CDR2 YYREEE (reference sequence). The chain's CDR3 is CASSTGTSGITDTQYF. The CDR3 DNA sequence: TGTGCCAGCAGCACCGGGACTAGCGGGATCACAGATACGCAGTATTTT. Full variable domain (remainder filled in from reference TRBV5-4 and TRBJ2-3): ETGVTQSPTHLIKTRGQQVTLRCSSQSGHNTVSWYQQALGQGPQFIFQYYREEENGRGNFPPRFSGLQFPNYSSELNVNALELDDSALYLCASSTGTSGITDTQYFGPGTRLTVL.

V gene TRBV11-2 combines with J gene TRBJ1-2, with D possibly matching TRBD1 (6 bases). The V end was cut by 5 bases, the J end by 5 bases, with 15 bases between. This CDR3 spans 14 amino acids. The germline CDR1 and CDR2 sequences are SGHAT and FQNNGV. As DNA, the CDR3 is TGTGCCAGCAGCCGGAGGGGGGGGTCATATGGCTACACCTTC. This encodes CASSRRGGSYGYTF. The full variable domain, its missing parts supplied by reference TRBV11-2 and TRBJ1-2, is EAGVAQSPRYKIIEKRQSVAFWCNPISGHATLYWYQQILGQGPKLLIQFQNNGVVDDSQLPKDRFSAERLKGVDSTLKIQPAKLEDSAVYLCASSRRGGSYGYTFGSGTRLTVV.

J is TRBJ1-4 and V is TRBV6-6; D not resolved. The CDR3 is 15 residues long. The ends were cut back, 0 bases at V and 5 bases at J, with 10 bases in the middle. Germline V gives CDR1 MNHNY, CDR2 SVGAGI (reference sequence). This chain's CDR3 is CASSYSLQINEKLFF. CDR3 in DNA: TGTGCCAGCAGTTACTCGTTACAGATAAATGAAAAACTGTTTTTT.

The chain is built from TRBV4-2 and TRBJ1-4; 9 bases align to TRBD1. The V gene's germline CDR1 is LGHNA and CDR2 YNFKEQ. The CDR3 covers 16 residues. V gave up 4 bases and J gave up 4 bases; unmatched junction bases: 7. The CDR3 region is CASSLHTDRGNEKLFF. CDR3 DNA: TGTGCCAGCAGCCTCCACACGGACAGGGGTAATGAAAAACTGTTTTTT.

V gene TRBV6-5 combines with J gene TRBJ2-3, with 8 bases matching TRBD1. Germline assignment: CDR1 MNHEY and CDR2 SVGAGI. V gave up 10 bases and J gave up 4 bases; unmatched junction bases: 7. The CDR3 totals 13 residues. The CDR3 coding sequence is TGTGCCACATTTGGACAGGGAGCAGATACGCAGTATTTT. Protein: CATFGQGADTQYF.

This chain uses TRBV2 with TRBJ1-3; weak D call: TRBD1 (5 bases). CDR3 length: 14 residues. Looked up from germline, CDR1 is SNHLY and CDR2 is FYNNEI. Between the trimmed V and J ends, which lost 7 bases and 0 bases, there was a span of 10 bases. CDR3 DNA: TGTGCCAGCACCTACAGGTCCTCTGGAAACACCATATATTTT. Residues: CASTYRSSGNTIYF.

The chain has TRBV5-5 and TRBJ2-7, with 14 bases fitting TRBD2. This CDR3 has 16 residues. J lost 4 bases, V lost 10 bases, and 13 bases had no gene match. Germline CDR1 and CDR2: SGHKS and YYEKEE (reference sequence). The CDR3 sequence: CASLGLAGVSRYEQYF. The CDR3 DNA is TGTGCCTCTCTGGGACTAGCGGGAGTCTCACGGTACGAGCAGTACTTC.

This sequence joins TRBV9 and TRBJ2-3; TRBD2 matches at 8 bases. V gave up 0 bases and J gave up 7 bases; unmatched junction bases: 10. This CDR3 has 16 amino acids. CDR1 SGDLS and CDR2 YYNGEE come from the germline V gene. CDR3 sequence reads: CASSVALAVPPNTQYF. The CDR3 DNA is TGTGCCAGCAGCGTAGCACTAGCGGTACCTCCAAATACGCAGTATTTT. The whole variable domain, remainder taken from reference TRBV9 and TRBJ2-3, is DSGVTQTPKHLITATGQRVTLRCSPRSGDLSVYWYQQSLDQGLQFLIQYYNGEERAKGNILERFSAQQFPDLHSELNLSSLELGDSALYFCASSVALAVPPNTQYFGPGTRLTVL.

The chain links TRBV5-1 to TRBJ2-7, with D possibly being TRBD2 (5 bases). With 4 bases removed from V and 4 bases from J, the gap between germline ends came to 15 bases. This CDR3 is 14 amino acids long. In germline, CDR1 is SGHRS, CDR2 YFSETQ. The CDR3 spells CASSPRTVAYEQYF. The DNA for the CDR3 is TGCGCCAGCAGCCCCCGGACTGTAGCTTACGAGCAGTACTTC.